Sequencing of this TCR beta chain was carried out in a study of blood T cell repertoires in COVID-19. In the study overall: Italy, Spain and the United States were the sources of the convalescent and acute COVID-19 samples.

Sequencing used immunoSEQ multiplex PCR; TCRdb keeps in-frame clones, though not all of them. The table lists under 150,000 clones, about 88% of them singletons. Germline-derived CDR1 and CDR2 are KGHSH and LQKENI. The CDR3 extends over 15 amino acids. Deletions cut 4 bases from V and 3 bases from J, with 14 bases between. The receptor was derived from a human donor in a cohort sampled during active COVID-19. The sequenced sample was peripheral blood. V is TRBV18 and J is TRBJ2-3; D may be TRBD2 (6 bases). DNA of the CDR3: TGTGCCAGCTCACAACGGGACTTTCGAACAGATACGCAGTATTTT. Its translation: CASSQRDFRTDTQYF.